A selection of T cell receptor beta chains follows, all from one sample in a study of T cell changes during pregnancy in multiple sclerosis. The method was immunoSEQ multiplex PCR; TCRdb's version includes in-frame clones alone and lacks a portion of them. This sample carries more than 65,000 clones, more than 85% of them seen once, and the ten largest clones take approximately 2.5%. The sequencing here drew on peripheral blood, taken in the first trimester of pregnancy. The receptors here all came from a female donor with multiple sclerosis, enrolled in a pregnancy study. Each CDR3 is given with its conserved first and last residue. The D gene is left open where the match is weak. Size values are once, few and many counts, or a class for expanded clones, and some rows have none.

TGTGCCAGCAGCTTAACATTAAGCACAGATACGCAGTATTTT	CASSLTLSTDTQYF	.	.	TRBV7-9	TRBJ2-3
TGTGCCAGCAGCGCGGGGACTAGCGGGACAGATACGCAGTATTTT	CASSAGTSGTDTQYF	TRBD2	.	TRBV5-8	TRBJ2-3
TGTGCCAGTAGTAGGGACAGGGGCACAGATACGCAGTATTTT	CASSRDRGTDTQYF	TRBD1	.	TRBV19	TRBJ2-3
TGTGCCAGCAGCCCCCGACTAGCGGGAGGCACAGATACGCAGTATTTT	CASSPRLAGGTDTQYF	TRBD2	.	TRBV7-9	TRBJ2-3
TGTGCCAGTAGTCCCTCGGGAGGGACGCATATCAGCAATCAGCCCCAGCATTTT	CASSPSGGTHISNQPQHF	.	.	TRBV19	TRBJ1-5
TGTGCCAGCAGCTTAGACTACAGGAACACTGAAGCTTTCTTT	CASSLDYRNTEAFF	.	.	TRBV11-2	TRBJ1-1
TGTGCCAGCAGCGATTTGACAGGCTACGAGCAGTACTTC	CASSDLTGYEQYF	.	.	TRBV9	TRBJ2-7
TGCGCCAGCAGCTTGAGTGGGGGGGGCCATAATGAAAAACTGTTTTTT	CASSLSGGGHNEKLFF	.	.	TRBV5-1	TRBJ1-4
TGTGCCAGTTCCTCACAGGGACCAGATACGCAGTATTTT	CASSSQGPDTQYF	.	once	TRBV2	TRBJ2-3
TGTGCCAGCAGTTACTTAGCGGGGGGGTACAATGAGCAGTTCTTC	CASSYLAGGYNEQFF	TRBD2	once	TRBV6-5	TRBJ2-1
TGTGCCAGCAGTTTATCGGGGACAGGACTTTCCTACGAGCAGTACTTC	CASSLSGTGLSYEQYF	TRBD1	.	TRBV28	TRBJ2-7
TGTGCCAGCAGTTGGACTAGCGGGTACCAAGAGACCCAGTACTTC	CASSWTSGYQETQYF	TRBD2	.	TRBV6-6	TRBJ2-5
TGTGCCAGCAGGATGTCCGGACTAGCGGTTGATGAGCAGTTCTTC	CASRMSGLAVDEQFF	TRBD2	.	TRBV7-2	TRBJ2-1
TGTGCCAGCAGCCAGGGACTGTCCAATGAGCAGTTCTTC	CASSQGLSNEQFF	.	.	TRBV14	TRBJ2-1
TGCGCCAGCAGCCAAGAGTCGTCGCTAGCGGGAGTATACGGGGAGCTGTTTTTT	CASSQESSLAGVYGELFF	TRBD2	.	TRBV4-1	TRBJ2-2
TGCGCCAGCAGCTTGGAGCCTAGCGGGAGCGAGCAGTACTTC	CASSLEPSGSEQYF	TRBD2	.	TRBV5-1	TRBJ2-7
TGCAGCTGCGGGTTTAGCACCGGGGAGCTGTTTTTT	CSCGFSTGELFF	.	once	TRBV29-1	TRBJ2-2
TGCGCCAGCAGCTCCCCCGGGACTAGCGGGCCTAATGAGCAGTTCTTC	CASSSPGTSGPNEQFF	TRBD2	.	TRBV4-1	TRBJ2-1
TGTGCCAGCAGTGAAGCGTTAGGGCAGGGGACAGATACGCAGTATTTT	CASSEALGQGTDTQYF	.	.	TRBV6-1	TRBJ2-3
TGTGCCACCGGAGGGCTAGCGGGGGGGCGTTTAGGGGAGCTGTTTTTT	CATGGLAGGRLGELFF	TRBD2	.	TRBV19	TRBJ2-2
TGTGCCAGCAGTCTCGTGGGGGGGATTGAAGAAAAACTGTTTTTT	CASSLVGGIEEKLFF	.	.	TRBV6-5	TRBJ1-4
TGTGCCAGCAGCCTTACAGGTGGAGACTCACCCCTCCACTTT	CASSLTGGDSPLHF	.	.	TRBV7-9	TRBJ1-6
TGTGCCAGCACCCAAGGGTACGGGGAGGGTACTTACAATGAGCAGTTCTTC	CASTQGYGEGTYNEQFF	TRBD2	.	TRBV4-2	TRBJ2-1
TGTGCCAGTAGTATGGGCGCCGACAGGGTCCACGAGCAGTACTTC	CASSMGADRVHEQYF	TRBD1	.	TRBV19	TRBJ2-7
TGTGCCAGTAGTATTACCCGCGACAGGAACACTGAAGCTTTCTTT	CASSITRDRNTEAFF	.	.	TRBV19	TRBJ1-1
TGTGCCAGCAGCTTAAACAGGGGACCCACTAACTATGGCTACACCTTC	CASSLNRGPTNYGYTF	TRBD1	once	TRBV5-6	TRBJ1-2
TGCGCCAGCACCAGACTAGCGGGGTACCAAGAGACCCAGTACTTC	CASTRLAGYQETQYF	TRBD2	.	TRBV5-1	TRBJ2-5
TGCGCCACTACGTTCCTGGGAGGGCATGAGCAGTTCTTC	CATTFLGGHEQFF	TRBD2	.	TRBV5-1	TRBJ2-1
TGCGCCAGCAGTAACAGGGGAAGGGCCTACGAGCAGTACTTC	CASSNRGRAYEQYF	TRBD1	.	TRBV10-2	TRBJ2-7
TGTGCCTGGAGTGGAAGGGGCTACGAGCAGTACTTC	CAWSGRGYEQYF	.	.	TRBV30	TRBJ2-7
TGTGCCAGCAGCGCACCGGGACTAGCGGGAGCAGATACGCAGTATTTT	CASSAPGLAGADTQYF	TRBD2	once	TRBV9	TRBJ2-3
TGTGCCAGCAGTTTCAGGGGGGAGACTGAAGCTTTCTTT	CASSFRGETEAFF	TRBD1	.	TRBV27	TRBJ1-1
TGTGCCACAAAGGACGGGACAGGGGGGAATTCACCCCTCCACTTT	CATKDGTGGNSPLHF	TRBD1	.	TRBV19	TRBJ1-6
TGTGCCAGCAGCGTCACAGGGACCTTCAACACTGAAGCTTTCTTT	CASSVTGTFNTEAFF	.	.	TRBV9	TRBJ1-1
TGTGCCAGCAGCCGTTTACTCCAAGAGACCCAGTACTTC	CASSRLLQETQYF	.	.	TRBV5-4	TRBJ2-5
TGTGCCAGCAAAGGACAGGCCAACTCCTACGAGCAGTACTTC	CASKGQANSYEQYF	TRBD1	.	TRBV6-1	TRBJ2-7
TGTGCCAGCAGTGAAGGGTCGAGTCCTAATGAAAAACTGTTTTTT	CASSEGSSPNEKLFF	.	.	TRBV6-1	TRBJ1-4
TGTGCCAGCAGCTTGGTGACAGCCTACGAGCAGTACTTC	CASSLVTAYEQYF	.	.	TRBV5-6	TRBJ2-7
TGTGCCAGCAGCGCGGGACTAGCGGCTTACAATGAGCAGTTCTTC	CASSAGLAAYNEQFF	TRBD2	.	TRBV6-4	TRBJ2-1
TGTGCCAGCAGTGAGGCGGGACAGAGATATGGCTACACCTTC	CASSEAGQRYGYTF	TRBD1	.	TRBV2	TRBJ1-2
TGTGCTAGTGGTTTGGCCCTTATCTACGAGCAGTACTTC	CASGLALIYEQYF	.	.	TRBV12-5	TRBJ2-7
TGTGCCAGCAGACGGTCTTCCTTAACAGATACGCAGTATTTT	CASRRSSLTDTQYF	.	few	TRBV2	TRBJ2-3
TGTGCCAGCAGCCGAGGGTATGGCTACACCTTC	CASSRGYGYTF	.	.	TRBV5-5	TRBJ1-2
TGTGCCAGCAGCTCCCGCGGGAGGGGTGCAGATACGCAGTATTTT	CASSSRGRGADTQYF	TRBD2	once	TRBV7-2	TRBJ2-3
TGTGCCTGGAGTCCGGGGGGGCATGAGAATCAGCCCCAGCATTTT	CAWSPGGHENQPQHF	.	once	TRBV30	TRBJ1-5
TGCGCCAGCAGCCGAGAGTCTGAGGTGGGACAGCTCTACGAGCAGTACTTC	CASSRESEVGQLYEQYF	TRBD1	few	TRBV4-1	TRBJ2-7
TGCGCCAGCAGCCGCGGACAGGGGGATAAAGGCTACACCTTC	CASSRGQGDKGYTF	TRBD1	.	TRBV5-1	TRBJ1-2
TGTGCCAGTAGCCTGGACAACTGGAACACTGAAGCTTTCTTT	CASSLDNWNTEAFF	.	.	TRBV19	TRBJ1-1
TGTGCCAGCAGCTTAGACAGGGCGATTTCTAACTATGGCTACACCTTC	CASSLDRAISNYGYTF	.	.	TRBV7-2	TRBJ1-2
TGTGCCAGCAGCCCGAGACAGGGGCAGGGAACTGAAGCTTTCTTT	CASSPRQGQGTEAFF	TRBD1	.	TRBV9	TRBJ1-1
TGTGCCAGCAGTGAAGCCAGGGGGCCTTCCTACGAGCAGTACTTC	CASSEARGPSYEQYF	TRBD1	once	TRBV2	TRBJ2-7
TGCGCCAGCAGCGGGCACAGGGGGTCGGTCACTGAAGCTTTCTTT	CASSGHRGSVTEAFF	TRBD1	.	TRBV5-1	TRBJ1-1
TGTGCCAGCAGCTTGGCAGGGTCCGGTCAGCCCCAGCATTTT	CASSLAGSGQPQHF	.	.	TRBV5-4	TRBJ1-5
TGTGCCAGCAGCGCCCGGGACACCTCCTACGAGCAGTACTTC	CASSARDTSYEQYF	.	.	TRBV9	TRBJ2-7
TGTGCCAGCAGCACAGGGGACAGGAGCTCCTATAATTCACCCCTCCACTTT	CASSTGDRSSYNSPLHF	TRBD1	.	TRBV11-2	TRBJ1-6
TGTGCCAGCAGTGAAGCGGGGGGGAGGTCCTATAATTCACCCCTCCACTTT	CASSEAGGRSYNSPLHF	.	.	TRBV6-1	TRBJ1-6
TGTGCCAGCAGCGTAGGACTAGCGGAAACAGATACGCAGTATTTT	CASSVGLAETDTQYF	TRBD2	.	TRBV9	TRBJ2-3